This T cell receptor (beta chain) is from a study of long-term antiretroviral therapy in people with HIV. Germline V lookup: CDR1 MGHRA, CDR2 YSYEKL. CDR3 length equals 14 residues. With V trimmed by 2 bases and J by 8 bases, 8 bases remained unmatched. Version v3.0 of the immunoSEQ assay ran at survey level. Only in-frame clones appear in the TCRdb table, and some are missing; sequencing was by immunoSEQ multiplex PCR. This table holds more than 15,000 clones, 78% found once. Findings of the study overall: Whereas controls had wider CDR3 length ranges, HIV repertoires had narrower ones. Even long-term ART left TRB diversity below transplant donor controls, despite gains.

There are a few counts of this clone. Its antigen is not identified. Treatment of all HIV participants took place in the United States. The material was unsorted PBMCs, obtained about 3.1 years after starting antiretroviral therapy. This chain joins TRBV4-1 and TRBJ1-2; 7 bases align to TRBD1. The TCR comes from a woman in her thirties or forties with HIV. CDR3 region: CASSQLQGLSGYTF. The CDR3 nucleotides are TGCGCCAGCAGCCAATTACAGGGGTTGTCGGGCTACACCTTC.